This entry lists 12 T cell receptor beta chains sequenced from one sample in a study of radiotherapy plus CTLA-4 blockade in lung cancer. TCRdb keeps only in-frame clones here, not all; method: immunoSEQ multiplex PCR. The sample includes approximately 98,000 clones, 82% of them seen just once. The sequencing used peripheral blood, collected from a patient treated with radiotherapy plus ipilimumab. The origin of the receptors is a human donor with non-small cell lung cancer who had a partial response to radiotherapy plus ipilimumab.

This clone was recorded once. The chain joins TRBV28 to TRBJ2-1; D is possibly TRBD2 (5 bases). V lost 5 bases, J lost 14 bases, and 16 bases lay in between. Germline CDR1 reads MDHEN; CDR2 reads SYDVKM. This CDR3 contains 12 residues. The CDR3 DNA follows: TGTGCCAGCAGTCTGCCGGGCCGAGGGAAGTTCTTC. This sequence encodes CASSLPGRGKFF.

V and J are TRBV28 and TRBJ2-4; possibly TRBD2 for D (6 bases). The CDR3 is 16 amino acids. V lost 3 bases and J 4 bases, leaving 16 bases between the germline ends. The germline V gene has CDR1 MDHEN and CDR2 SYDVKM. The CDR3 nucleotides are TGTGCCAGCAGTTTTTCGGGACTCAGTGAGAAAAACATTCAGTACTTC. Translating it yields CASSFSGLSEKNIQYF.

The chain employs TRBV5-6 and TRBJ2-1, with D perhaps TRBD1 (6 bases). The CDR3 runs 12 residues. Germline V gene data show CDR1 as SGHDT and CDR2 as YYEEEE. Trimming cost V 4 bases and J 16 bases, with 18 bases left between them. The CDR3 spells CASSTYRARQFF. The DNA of the CDR3 is TGTGCCAGCAGCACTTACAGGGCCCGCCAATTCTTC.

This clone was observed a handful of times. This rearrangement joins TRBV28 to TRBJ1-5; 11 positions match TRBD1. The CDR3 spans 20 residues. J gave up 4 bases and V 6 bases, and 20 bases lay outside the gene matches. The V gene's germline CDR1 is MDHEN and CDR2 SYDVKM. The CDR3 bases are TGTGCCAGCAGGTCCCCTTGGGACAGGGGGTTTTCAGACGCAAATCAGCCCCAGCATTTT. It yields the protein CASRSPWDRGFSDANQPQHF.

V usage is TRBV5-1 and J usage is TRBJ2-2; D gene ambiguous. The CDR3 consists of 13 residues. The germline V gene has CDR1 SGHRS and CDR2 YFSETQ. Trimming removed 4 bases at V and 1 base at J, with 5 bases between. In nucleotides, the CDR3 is TGCGCCAGCAGCCCCCAGAACACCGGGGAGCTGTTTTTT. Its translation is CASSPQNTGELFF.

This rearrangement joins TRBV6-1 to TRBJ1-4, with a weak D call TRBD1 (5 bases). This CDR3 has 12 amino acids. Germline assignment: CDR1 MNHNS and CDR2 SASEGT. V was clipped by 2 bases and J by 13 bases, with 11 bases between them. CDR3 sequence reads: CASSELGRGLFF. The CDR3 region has the DNA TGTGCCAGCAGTGAATTGGGGCGGGGACTGTTTTTT.

This sequence joins TRBV6-1 and TRBJ2-1, with D uncertain. CDR1 is MNHNS, CDR2 SASEGT, per germline. V was trimmed by 4 bases and J by 3 bases, leaving 10 bases between them. This CDR3 is built from 14 residues. CDR3 sequence (DNA): TGTGCCAGCAGTGTTGAGAGACACTACAATGAGCAGTTCTTC. It encodes CASSVERHYNEQFF.

The gene calls are TRBV19 and TRBJ2-7; possibly TRBD2 for D (7 bases). Germline V gene sequence: CDR1 LNHDA, CDR2 SQIVND (reference sequence). The length of the CDR3 is 15 residues. V was clipped by 6 bases and J by 2 bases, with 17 bases between them. The CDR3 loop is CASSPGVAGTYEQYF. The DNA for the CDR3 is TGTGCCAGTAGCCCAGGGGTAGCGGGCACCTACGAGCAGTACTTC.

This clone appeared a single time. The V and J genes are TRBV5-1 and TRBJ1-1; TRBD1 matches at 10 bases. This CDR3 spans 14 amino acids. Germline CDR1 reads SGHRS; CDR2 reads YFSETQ. The V and J ends lost 4 bases and 5 bases, in that order; junction bases with no gene match: 5. CDR3 residues: CASSPDRGGTEAFF. The CDR3 DNA sequence: TGCGCCAGCAGCCCGGACAGGGGGGGGACTGAAGCTTTCTTT.

A single count supports this clone. CDR3 bases: TGTGCCAGCAGCTCTAACAGGGACAATCAGCCCCAGCATTTT. It translates to CASSSNRDNQPQHF. The genes are TRBV5-4 and TRBJ1-5, with D tentatively TRBD1 (6 bases). Germline-derived CDR1 and CDR2 are SGHNT and YYREEE (reference sequence). V was shortened by 3 bases and J by 3 bases, with 10 bases between the two germline ends. The CDR3 is 14 amino acids.

The V call is TRBV14, the J call TRBJ2-3; a possible D gene is TRBD2 (7 bases). Germline CDR1 SGHDN, CDR2 FVKESK. Deletions cut 11 bases from V and 4 bases from J, with 22 bases between. This CDR3 region has 15 residues. CDR3 region: CASKQGGDSSDTQYF. The CDR3 DNA reads as TGTGCCTCAAAGCAAGGGGGGGACTCCTCAGATACGCAGTATTTT.

The rearrangement links TRBV18 to TRBJ1-4, with no clear D. Germline CDR1 is KGHSH and CDR2 is LQKENI. V shed 6 bases and J shed 10 bases, with 12 bases lying between them. This CDR3 has 12 residues. In DNA form, the CDR3 reads TGTGCCAGCTCGGAGGATAGGGCAAAACTGTTTTTT. Translating it yields CASSEDRAKLFF.